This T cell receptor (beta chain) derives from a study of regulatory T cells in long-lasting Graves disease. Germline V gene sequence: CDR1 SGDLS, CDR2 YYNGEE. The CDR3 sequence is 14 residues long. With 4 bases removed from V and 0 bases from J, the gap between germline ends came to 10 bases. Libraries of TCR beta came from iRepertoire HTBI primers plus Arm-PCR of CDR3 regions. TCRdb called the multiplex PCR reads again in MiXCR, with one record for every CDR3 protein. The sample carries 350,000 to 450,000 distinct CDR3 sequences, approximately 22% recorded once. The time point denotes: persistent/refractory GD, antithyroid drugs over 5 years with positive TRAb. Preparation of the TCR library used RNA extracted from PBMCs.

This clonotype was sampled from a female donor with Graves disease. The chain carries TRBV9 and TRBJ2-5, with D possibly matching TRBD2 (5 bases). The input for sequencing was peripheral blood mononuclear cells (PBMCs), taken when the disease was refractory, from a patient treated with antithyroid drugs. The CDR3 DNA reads TGTGCCAGCAGCCCCGTGGACTACCAAGAGACCCAGTACTTC. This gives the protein CASSPVDYQETQYF.